This T cell receptor beta chain was recorded in a study of tumor and adjacent non-tumor tissue in lung cancer. Study-wide results and caveats: Top 100 clones took a larger repertoire share in normal lung. Tumor TCR diversity, when higher, was linked to shorter survival. TCR diversity was significantly greater in tumor than normal lung tissue.

The CDR3 length is 14 residues. Per the germline V gene, CDR1 is MNHNS and CDR2 is SASEGT. Notes on this clonotype: Its antigen is undetermined. A junction end diverges from the germline sequence, so it may reflect a read error.

No cell sorting was done before RNA was extracted from the tissue. Donors were chemotherapy-naive, newly diagnosed lung cancer surgical patients in China, August–late 2014. Three rounds of nested PCR, following a modified ARM-PCR protocol, produced the TCRbeta library. One entry per CDR3 protein, called by TCRdb with MiXCR from the multiplex PCR reads. The sample records roughly 81,000 distinct CDR3 sequences, around 70% being singletons. The TCR comes from a woman between 70 and 85 years old with non-small cell lung cancer. Sequenced: lung tumor tissue. The V gene is TRBV6-1, the J gene TRBJ1-5, with a weak D call TRBD2 (5 bases). The DNA end favors TRBJ2-3, so the J call may be wrong. The CDR3 DNA is TGTGTCAGCAGCCCCGAGGGCAGCAATCAGCCCCAGTATTTT. Translation gives CVSSPEGSNQPQYF.